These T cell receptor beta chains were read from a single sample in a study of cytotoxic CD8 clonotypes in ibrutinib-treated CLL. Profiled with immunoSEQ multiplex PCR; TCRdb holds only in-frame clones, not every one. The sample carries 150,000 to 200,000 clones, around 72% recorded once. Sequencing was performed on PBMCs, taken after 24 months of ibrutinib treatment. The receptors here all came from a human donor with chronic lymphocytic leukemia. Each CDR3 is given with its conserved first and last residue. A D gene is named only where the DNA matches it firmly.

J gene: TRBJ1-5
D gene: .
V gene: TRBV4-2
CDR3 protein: CASSQVSGRNQPQHF

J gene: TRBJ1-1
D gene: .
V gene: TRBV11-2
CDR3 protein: CASSLTRAEGGTEAFF

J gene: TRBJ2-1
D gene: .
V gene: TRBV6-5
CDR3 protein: CASSKRRTGEQFF

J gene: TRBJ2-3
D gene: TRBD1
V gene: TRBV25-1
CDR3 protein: CASSTGLKVDTQYF

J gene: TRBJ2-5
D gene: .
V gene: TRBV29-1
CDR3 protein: CSVYDSGAEETQYF

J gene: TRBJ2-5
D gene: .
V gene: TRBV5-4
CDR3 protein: CASSLGSGQETQYF

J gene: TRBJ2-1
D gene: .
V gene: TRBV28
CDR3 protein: CASSSRRRQFYNEQFF

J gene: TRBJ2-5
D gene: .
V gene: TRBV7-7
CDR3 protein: CASSLAAEKTQYF

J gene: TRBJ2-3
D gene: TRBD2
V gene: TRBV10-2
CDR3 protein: CASMVAGGVNTQYF

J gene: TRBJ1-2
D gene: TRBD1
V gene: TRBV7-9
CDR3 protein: CASSPGQIPDGYTF

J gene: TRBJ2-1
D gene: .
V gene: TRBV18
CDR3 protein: CASSPPLTSLSYNEQFF

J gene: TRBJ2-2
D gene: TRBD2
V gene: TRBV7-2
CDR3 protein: CASSRGLAGALKYTGELFF

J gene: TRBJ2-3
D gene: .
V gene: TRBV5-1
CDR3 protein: CASSFPGEDTQYF

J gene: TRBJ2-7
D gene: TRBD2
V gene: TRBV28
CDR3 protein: CASSLPTEAGGLYEQYF

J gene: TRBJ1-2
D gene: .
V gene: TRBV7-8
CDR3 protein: CASSQRNNYGYTF

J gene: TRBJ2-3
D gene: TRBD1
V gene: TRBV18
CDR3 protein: CASSLRQGSTDTQYF

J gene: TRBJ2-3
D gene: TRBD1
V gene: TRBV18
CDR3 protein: CASSPPGQGPDTQYF

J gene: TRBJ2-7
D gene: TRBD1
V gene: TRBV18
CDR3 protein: CASSPDRVLHSTYEQYF

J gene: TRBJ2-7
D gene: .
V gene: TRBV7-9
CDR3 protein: CASGLGQDAYEQYF

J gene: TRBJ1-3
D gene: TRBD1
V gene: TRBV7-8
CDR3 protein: CASSRRLTGQMSGNTIYF

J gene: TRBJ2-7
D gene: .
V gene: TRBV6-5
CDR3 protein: CASSSRDPVHEQYF

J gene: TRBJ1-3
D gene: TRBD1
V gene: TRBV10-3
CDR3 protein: CAIRGTGLSSGNTIYF

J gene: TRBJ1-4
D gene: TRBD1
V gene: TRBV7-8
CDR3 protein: CASSLAWTGDEKLFF

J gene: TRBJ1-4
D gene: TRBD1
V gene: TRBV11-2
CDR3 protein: CASSRGTGMEATNEKLFF

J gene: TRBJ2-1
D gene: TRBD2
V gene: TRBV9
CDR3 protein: CASSSQTSGRYNEQFF

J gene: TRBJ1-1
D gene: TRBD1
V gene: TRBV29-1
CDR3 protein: CSVCDRANTEAFF

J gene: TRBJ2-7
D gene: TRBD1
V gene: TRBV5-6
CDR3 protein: CASSLPRDRGPGEQYF

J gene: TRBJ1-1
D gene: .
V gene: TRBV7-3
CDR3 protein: CASTAAGVPEAFF

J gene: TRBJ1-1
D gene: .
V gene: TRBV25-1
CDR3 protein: CASSELVGDGNTEAFF

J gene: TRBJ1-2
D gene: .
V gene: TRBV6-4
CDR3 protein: CASSDSRRLLYGYTF

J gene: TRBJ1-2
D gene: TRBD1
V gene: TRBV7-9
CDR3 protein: CASSASGTGEWNGYTF

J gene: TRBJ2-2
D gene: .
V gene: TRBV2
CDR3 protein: CASSRDTGELFF

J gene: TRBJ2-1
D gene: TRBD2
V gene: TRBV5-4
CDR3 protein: CASSLSLAGGLHNEQFF

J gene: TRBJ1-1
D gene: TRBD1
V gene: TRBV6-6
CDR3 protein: CASSYSGQMNTEAFF

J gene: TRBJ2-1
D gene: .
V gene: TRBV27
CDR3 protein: CASSLEGGNEQFF

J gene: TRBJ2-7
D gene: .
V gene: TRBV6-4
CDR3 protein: CASRRGVRTYEQYF

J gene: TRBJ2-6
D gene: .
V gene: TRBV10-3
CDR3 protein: CAISERALSGANVLTF

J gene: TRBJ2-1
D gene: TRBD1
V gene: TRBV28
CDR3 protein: CASRTTGYNEQFF

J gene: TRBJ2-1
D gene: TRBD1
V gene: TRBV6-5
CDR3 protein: CATSWTGGNEQFF

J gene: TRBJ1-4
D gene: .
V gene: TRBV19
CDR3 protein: CASSTTGVPNEKLFF

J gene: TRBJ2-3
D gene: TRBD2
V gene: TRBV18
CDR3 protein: CASSPSGSSDTQYF

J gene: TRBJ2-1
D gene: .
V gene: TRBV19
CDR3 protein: CASSMDRLTIEQFF

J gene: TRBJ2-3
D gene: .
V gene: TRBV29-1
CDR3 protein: CSVDPGVGSDTQYF

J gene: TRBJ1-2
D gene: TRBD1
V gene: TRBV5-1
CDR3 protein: CASSTGQGNGGYTF

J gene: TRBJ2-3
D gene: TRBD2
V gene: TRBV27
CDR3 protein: CASSALGGGITDTQYF

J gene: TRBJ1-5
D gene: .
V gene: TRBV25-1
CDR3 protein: CASSGHGGWQPQHF

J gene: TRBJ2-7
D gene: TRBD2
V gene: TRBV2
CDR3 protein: CASSRIPSGRSNEQYF

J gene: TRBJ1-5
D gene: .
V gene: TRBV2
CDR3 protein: CASSVDSDSNQPQHF

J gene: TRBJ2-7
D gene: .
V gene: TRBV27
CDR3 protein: CASSLSTDSSYEQYF

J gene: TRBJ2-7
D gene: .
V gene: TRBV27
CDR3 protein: CASSLVALPYEQYF

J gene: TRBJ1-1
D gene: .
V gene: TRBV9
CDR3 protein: CASSKNTEAFF

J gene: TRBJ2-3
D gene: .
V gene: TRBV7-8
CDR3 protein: CASSLIPLTDTQYF

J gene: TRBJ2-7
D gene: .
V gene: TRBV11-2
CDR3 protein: CASSTTVSYEQYF

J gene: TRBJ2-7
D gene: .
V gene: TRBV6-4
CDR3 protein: CASKVSALGSYEQYF